This is a list of T cell receptor beta chains from one sample in a study of blood T cell repertoires in COVID-19. Clones were read by immunoSEQ multiplex PCR, and TCRdb kept only the in-frame ones, dropping some. The sample yields more than 300,000 clones, 86% seen once. Source material: PBMCs or T cells enriched from blood (not recorded which). These receptors all stem from a woman between 18 and 29 years old who had recovered from COVID-19. Both conserved end residues are trimmed from each CDR3.

J | V | CDR3
TRBJ2-7 | TRBV28 | ASSLWAPQQSYEQY
TRBJ1-5 | TRBV10-1 | ASSENSRQPQH
TRBJ1-4 | TRBV7-2 | ASRDRTGSGEKLF
TRBJ1-2 | TRBV5-1 | ASSPHLPGQPYGYT
TRBJ1-1 | TRBV30 | ACSPGQGDTEAF
TRBJ1-6 | TRBV7-6 | ASSFGTENSPLH
TRBJ2-3 | TRBV7-2 | ASNALLAGVGTQY
TRBJ2-2 | TRBV27 | ASSFSEATGELF
TRBJ2-7 | TRBV5-1 | ASRIEDSYEQY
TRBJ2-2 | TRBV9 | ASSPPHLQYTGELF
TRBJ1-1 | TRBV18 | ASSPWAGDTEAF